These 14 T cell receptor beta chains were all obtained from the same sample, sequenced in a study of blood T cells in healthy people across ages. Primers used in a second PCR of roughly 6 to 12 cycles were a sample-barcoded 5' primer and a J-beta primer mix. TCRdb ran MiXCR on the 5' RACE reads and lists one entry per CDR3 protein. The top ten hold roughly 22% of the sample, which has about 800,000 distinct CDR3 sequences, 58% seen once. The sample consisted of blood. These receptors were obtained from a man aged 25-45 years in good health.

The CDR3 coding sequence is TGCAGTGCTAGAGAGGGTTACTACAATGAGCAGTTCTTC. Its translation: CSAREGYYNEQFF. The V and J genes are TRBV20-1 and TRBJ2-1; D remains ambiguous. The germline V and J ends were trimmed by 0 bases and 3 bases, with 6 bases remaining between them. Per germline, CDR1 DFQATT and CDR2 SNEGSKA (reference sequence). The CDR3 contains 13 residues.

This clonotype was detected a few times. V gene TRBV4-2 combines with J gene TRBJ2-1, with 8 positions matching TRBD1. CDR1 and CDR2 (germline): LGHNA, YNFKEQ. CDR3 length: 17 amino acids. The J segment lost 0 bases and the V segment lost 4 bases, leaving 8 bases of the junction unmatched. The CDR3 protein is CASSRGQGISSYNEQFF. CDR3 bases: TGTGCCAGCAGCCGAGGACAGGGAATTAGCTCCTACAATGAGCAGTTCTTC.

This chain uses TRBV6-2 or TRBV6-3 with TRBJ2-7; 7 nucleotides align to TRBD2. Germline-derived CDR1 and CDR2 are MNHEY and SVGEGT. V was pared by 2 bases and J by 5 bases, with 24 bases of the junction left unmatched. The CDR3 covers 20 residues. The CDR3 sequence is CASSYPTHTGLDFFSDEQYF. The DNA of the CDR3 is TGTGCCAGCAGTTACCCAACCCATACTGGACTAGACTTTTTTTCAGACGAGCAGTACTTC.

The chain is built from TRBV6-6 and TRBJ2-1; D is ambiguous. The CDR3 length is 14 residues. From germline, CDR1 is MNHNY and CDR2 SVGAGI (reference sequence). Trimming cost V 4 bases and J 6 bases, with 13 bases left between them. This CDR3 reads CASSSPPESNEQFF. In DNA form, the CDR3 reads TGTGCCAGCAGTTCCCCCCCGGAGTCCAATGAGCAGTTCTTC.

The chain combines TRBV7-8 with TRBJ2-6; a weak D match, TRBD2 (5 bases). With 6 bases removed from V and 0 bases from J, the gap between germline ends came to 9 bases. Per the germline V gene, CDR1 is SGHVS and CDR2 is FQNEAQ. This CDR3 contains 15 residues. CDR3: CASSGLRSGANVLTF. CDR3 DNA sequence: TGTGCCAGCAGTGGACTCCGCTCTGGGGCCAACGTCCTGACTTTC.

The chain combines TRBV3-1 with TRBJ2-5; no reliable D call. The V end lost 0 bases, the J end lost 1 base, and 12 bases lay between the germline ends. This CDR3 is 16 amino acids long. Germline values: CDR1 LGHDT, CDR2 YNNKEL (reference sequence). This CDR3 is CASSQEVVAVQETQYF. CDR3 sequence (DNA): TGTGCCAGCAGCCAAGAGGTGGTAGCAGTCCAAGAGACCCAGTACTTC.

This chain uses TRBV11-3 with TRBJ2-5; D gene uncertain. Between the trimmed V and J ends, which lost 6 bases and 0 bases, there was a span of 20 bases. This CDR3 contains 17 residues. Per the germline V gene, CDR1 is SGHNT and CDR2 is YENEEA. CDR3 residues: CASSLRTPWGNQETQYF. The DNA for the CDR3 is TGTGCCAGCAGTCTTAGGACCCCCTGGGGAAACCAAGAGACCCAGTACTTC.

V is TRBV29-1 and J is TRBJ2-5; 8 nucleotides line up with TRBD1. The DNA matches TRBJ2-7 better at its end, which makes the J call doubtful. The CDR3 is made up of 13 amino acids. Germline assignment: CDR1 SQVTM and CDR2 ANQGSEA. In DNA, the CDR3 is TGCAGCGCCGGACAGGGTAGGTTAGACGAGCAGTACTTC. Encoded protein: CSAGQGRLDEQYF.

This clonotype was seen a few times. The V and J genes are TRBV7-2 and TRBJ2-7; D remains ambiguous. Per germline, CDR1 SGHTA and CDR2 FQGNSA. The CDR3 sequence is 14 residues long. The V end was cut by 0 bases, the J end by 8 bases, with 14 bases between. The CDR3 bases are TGTGCCAGCAGCTTAGCAAGCGAGGCGAAGAAGCAGTACTTC. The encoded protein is CASSLASEAKKQYF. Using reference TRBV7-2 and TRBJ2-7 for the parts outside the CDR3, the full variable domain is GAGVSQSPSNKVTEKGKDVELRCDPISGHTALYWYRQSLGQGLEFLIYFQGNSAPDKSGLPSDRFSAERTGGSVSTLTIQRTQQEDSAVYLCASSLASEAKKQYFGPGTRLTVT.

The CDR3 DNA sequence: TGTGCCAGCAGCTTAGGGGGGACTAGCGGGGGTACAGATACGCAGTATTTT. It encodes CASSLGGTSGGTDTQYF. This chain uses TRBV7-2 with TRBJ2-3; 14 bases fit TRBD2. V shed 1 base, J shed 3 bases, and the junction held 3 bases outside the gene matches. Germline CDR1 is SGHTA and CDR2 is FQGNSA. This CDR3 has 17 amino acids.

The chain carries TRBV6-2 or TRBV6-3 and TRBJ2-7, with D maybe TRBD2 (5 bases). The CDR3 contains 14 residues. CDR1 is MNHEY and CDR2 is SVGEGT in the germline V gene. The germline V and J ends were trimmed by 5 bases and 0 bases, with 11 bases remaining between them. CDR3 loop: CASSSGSSSYEQYF. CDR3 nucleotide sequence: TGTGCCAGCAGTAGCGGATCAAGCTCCTACGAGCAGTACTTC.

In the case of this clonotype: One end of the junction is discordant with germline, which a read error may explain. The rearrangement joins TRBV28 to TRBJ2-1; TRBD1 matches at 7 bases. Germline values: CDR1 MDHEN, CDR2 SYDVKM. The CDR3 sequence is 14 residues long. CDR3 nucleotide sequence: TGTGCCAGCCGGTCCCCGACAGGGAGAAATGAGCAGTTCTTT. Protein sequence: CASRSPTGRNEQFF.

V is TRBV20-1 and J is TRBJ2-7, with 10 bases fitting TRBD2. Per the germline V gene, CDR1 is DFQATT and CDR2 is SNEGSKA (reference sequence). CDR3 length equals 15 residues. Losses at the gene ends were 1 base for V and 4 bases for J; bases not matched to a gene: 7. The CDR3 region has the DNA TGCAGTGCTAGAGGTATTAGCGGGAGGCAGTACGAGCAGTACTTC. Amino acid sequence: CSARGISGRQYEQYF.

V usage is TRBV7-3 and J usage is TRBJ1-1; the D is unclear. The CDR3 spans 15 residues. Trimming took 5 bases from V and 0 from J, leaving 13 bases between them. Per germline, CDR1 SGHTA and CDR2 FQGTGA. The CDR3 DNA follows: TGTGCCAGCAGCGCGGACGGAAGTATGAACACTGAAGCTTTCTTT. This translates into CASSADGSMNTEAFF. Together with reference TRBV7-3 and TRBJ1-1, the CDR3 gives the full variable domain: GAGVSQTPSNKVTEKGKYVELRCDPISGHTALYWYRQSLGQGPEFLIYFQGTGAADDSGLPNDRFFAVRPEGSVSTLKIQRTERGDSAVYLCASSADGSMNTEAFFGQGTRLTVV.